This record looks at one T cell receptor (beta chain) sequence and its context. The CDR3 is made up of 18 amino acids. The junction had 4 bases not matched to a gene; V was cut back by 0 bases and J by 0 bases. The entry originates in a study of control samples from healthy donors and cancer patients. Clones were read by immunoSEQ multiplex PCR, and TCRdb kept only the in-frame ones, dropping some. The data contain fewer than 300,000 clones, roughly 80% of them singletons. The sequence derives from a woman aged 60-75 years with lung cancer. Sequences were obtained from PBMCs. The V call is TRBV23-1, the J call TRBJ1-4; 10 bases match TRBD1. Being an ORF, TRBV23-1 has a function that is uncertain. The CDR3 sequence is CASSQSVGQGTTNEKLFF. The CDR3 bases are TGCGCCAGCAGTCAATCGGTGGGACAGGGGACAACTAATGAAAAACTGTTTTTT.